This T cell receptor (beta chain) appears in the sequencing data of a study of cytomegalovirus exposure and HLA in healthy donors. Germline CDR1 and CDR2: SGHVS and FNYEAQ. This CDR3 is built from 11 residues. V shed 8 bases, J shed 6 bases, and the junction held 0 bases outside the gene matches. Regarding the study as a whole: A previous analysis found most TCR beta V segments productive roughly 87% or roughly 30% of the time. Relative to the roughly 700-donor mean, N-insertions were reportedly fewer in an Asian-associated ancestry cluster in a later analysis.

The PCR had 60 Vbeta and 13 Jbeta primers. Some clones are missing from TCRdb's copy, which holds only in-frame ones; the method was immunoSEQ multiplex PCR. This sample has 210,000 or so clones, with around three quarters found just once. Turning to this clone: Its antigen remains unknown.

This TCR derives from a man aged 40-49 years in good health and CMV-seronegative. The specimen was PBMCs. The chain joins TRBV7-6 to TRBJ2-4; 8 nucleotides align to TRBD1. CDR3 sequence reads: CASGQGNIQYF. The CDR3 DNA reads TGTGCCAGCGGACAGGGAAACATTCAGTACTTC.